The 30 T cell receptor beta chains presented below share a single source sample, sequenced in a study of beta chain features in type 1 diabetes. Expressed TCRB transcripts got sequenced, as all isolated RNA was reverse transcribed. Generated by immunoSEQ multiplex PCR, the TCRdb table keeps only in-frame clones and is missing some. The sample carries around 240,000 clones, approximately 70% recorded once. The sequencing input was naive CD4+ T cells from blood. Receptor source: a man aged 25-45 years in good health.

V usage is TRBV30 and J usage is TRBJ2-1, with 9 nucleotides matching TRBD2. CDR1 is GTSNPN, CDR2 SVGIG, per germline (reference sequence). The CDR3 totals 18 residues. J lost 4 bases, V lost 4 bases, and 17 bases had no gene match. CDR3 nucleotides: TGTGCCTGGAAACCGCTCCCCTCAGCGGGGGGTGGTTACAATGAGCAGTTCTTC. It translates to CAWKPLPSAGGGYNEQFF.

This chain connects TRBV9 to TRBJ2-3; 9 nucleotides line up with TRBD2. With 4 bases clipped from V and 2 bases from J, the junction kept 5 bases outside the gene matches. The CDR3 loop spans 15 amino acids. Germline V gene sequence: CDR1 SGDLS, CDR2 YYNGEE. CDR3 protein: CASSPSGGYTDTQYF. The CDR3 DNA sequence: TGTGCCAGCAGCCCAAGCGGGGGGTACACAGATACGCAGTATTTT. Using reference TRBV9 and TRBJ2-3 for the parts outside the CDR3, the full variable domain is DSGVTQTPKHLITATGQRVTLRCSPRSGDLSVYWYQQSLDQGLQFLIQYYNGEERAKGNILERFSAQQFPDLHSELNLSSLELGDSALYFCASSPSGGYTDTQYFGPGTRLTVL.

This clone showed up just once. The rearrangement uses TRBV6-5 and TRBJ1-6, with D maybe TRBD1 (5 bases). With 6 bases removed from V and 7 bases from J, the gap between germline ends came to 13 bases. The CDR3 length is 14 residues. Germline lookup yields CDR1 MNHEY and CDR2 SVGAGI. The CDR3 sequence: CASSPDWGNSPLHF. The DNA for the CDR3 is TGTGCCAGCAGCCCAGACTGGGGGAATTCACCCCTCCACTTT.

The gene calls are TRBV29-1 and TRBJ2-1; D not resolved. The germline V and J ends were trimmed by 4 bases and 0 bases, with 13 bases remaining between them. Germline values: CDR1 SQVTM, CDR2 ANQGSEA. The CDR3 is made up of 15 amino acids. The CDR3: CSVVAAWSSYNEQFF. The CDR3 bases are TGCAGCGTTGTCGCAGCGTGGAGCTCCTACAATGAGCAGTTCTTC.

In this sample, this clone turned up a few times. The CDR3 DNA sequence: TGTGCCAGCAGCATGACTGACTACAATGAGCAGTTCTTC. Its translation is CASSMTDYNEQFF. The rearrangement joins TRBV7-9 to TRBJ2-1, with no clear D. Germline CDR1 SEHNR, CDR2 FQNEAQ (reference sequence). There are 13 residues in the CDR3. V lost 5 bases and J lost 3, with 8 bases in between.

On this clone: At the DNA level, this CDR3 is encoded by other sequences in the same sample as well. This chain connects TRBV30 to TRBJ1-5; D uncertain. CDR3 length equals 13 residues. Trimming stripped 2 bases from V and 2 bases from J, with 7 bases between. Germline V gives CDR1 GTSNPN, CDR2 SVGIG (reference sequence). CDR3: CAWSRQGNQPQHF. The CDR3 DNA sequence: TGTGCCTGGAGTCGGCAGGGCAATCAGCCCCAGCATTTT.

Concerning this clone itself: Distinct nucleotide sequences in the sample also encode this CDR3. This chain links TRBV6-5 with TRBJ2-3; D remains ambiguous. Germline V gene data show CDR1 as MNHEY and CDR2 as SVGAGI. The CDR3 loop spans 14 amino acids. Trimming took 0 bases from V and 0 from J, leaving 4 bases between them. CDR3 region: CASSYSGSTDTQYF. The CDR3 DNA sequence: TGTGCCAGCAGTTACTCCGGGAGCACAGATACGCAGTATTTT.

This clone has a handful of counts. Other DNA sequences in this sample translate to the same CDR3. The chain joins TRBV4-3 to TRBJ2-1; D is unresolved. There are 11 residues in the CDR3. Trimming took 0 bases from V and 7 from J, leaving 1 base between them. CDR1 and CDR2 from the germline V gene are LGHNA and YSLEER. The CDR3: CASSQDNEQFF. CDR3 DNA: TGCGCCAGCAGCCAAGATAATGAGCAGTTCTTC.

This clone was detected a few times. The rearrangement links TRBV30 to TRBJ2-7; TRBD1 matches at 9 bases. From germline, CDR1 is GTSNPN and CDR2 SVGIG (reference sequence). The CDR3 is 12 residues long. V trimming: 7 bases; J trimming: 9 bases; junction bases outside the gene matches: 10. The CDR3 DNA reads as TGTGCCTCCGACAGGGGGTCGTCCGTGCAGTACTTC. Translated: CASDRGSSVQYF.

V gene TRBV30 combines with J gene TRBJ2-1; D may correspond to TRBD1 or TRBD2 (5 bases each). The CDR3 length is 15 residues. Germline V CDR1 and CDR2: GTSNPN, SVGIG (reference sequence). V lost 5 bases and J 2 bases, leaving 16 bases between the germline ends. The DNA of the CDR3 is TGTGCCTGGGGAGCCGCCCGGGGCGCCTACAATGAGCAGTTCTTC. It specifies CAWGAARGAYNEQFF.

The table lists this clone with a few counts. V gene TRBV5-4 combines with J gene TRBJ2-3; a weak D match, TRBD2 (6 bases). This CDR3 region has 14 residues. Trimming took off 4 bases at V and 1 base at J, with 10 bases between the two ends. CDR1 SGHNT and CDR2 YYREEE come from the germline V gene (reference sequence). Written as DNA, the CDR3 is TGTGCCAGCAGCCGCGGGGAGGGCACAGATACGCAGTATTTT. Its translation: CASSRGEGTDTQYF.

This chain links TRBV7-9 with TRBJ1-1; TRBD1 matches 8 bases. The V gene's germline CDR1 is SEHNR and CDR2 FQNEAQ (reference sequence). Trimming took 6 bases from V and 12 from J; bases not matched to a gene: 6. The CDR3 totals 11 residues. The CDR3 protein is CASSSQGATFF. The CDR3 nucleotides are TGTGCCAGCAGTTCCCAGGGGGCAACTTTCTTT.

The rearrangement links TRBV25-1 to TRBJ2-1; D remains ambiguous. Germline-derived CDR1 and CDR2 are MGHDK and SYGVNS. V lost 5 bases, J lost 3 bases, and 17 bases lay in between. CDR3 length: 16 residues. The CDR3 loop is CASSSVGADYYNEQFF. The CDR3 nucleotides read TGTGCCAGCAGTTCCGTAGGAGCTGATTACTACAATGAGCAGTTCTTC.

This chain uses TRBV5-1 with TRBJ2-7; D is possibly TRBD1 (6 bases). Germline V gene lookup returns CDR1 SGHRS and CDR2 YFSETQ. Trimming took off 0 bases at V and 6 bases at J, with 10 bases between the two ends. The CDR3 sequence is 13 residues long. CDR3 DNA: TGCGCCAGCAGCTTGGGTATCAGGGGCGAGCAGTACTTC. Amino acid sequence: CASSLGIRGEQYF.

The chain has TRBV20-1 and TRBJ2-3; 7 bases align to TRBD1. J lost 5 bases, V lost 6 bases, and 2 bases had no gene match. CDR3 size: 11 residues. CDR1 is DFQATT, CDR2 SNEGSKA, per germline (reference sequence). The CDR3 DNA reads as TGCAGTGCCCGGACAGGAGATACGCAGTATTTT. Its protein product is CSARTGDTQYF.

The rearrangement uses TRBV29-1 and TRBJ2-7, with D possibly TRBD1 on 6 matching bases. Trimming shortened V by 7 bases and J by 3 bases, and 19 bases separated the two germline ends. The CDR3 extends over 14 amino acids. Germline CDR1 reads SQVTM; CDR2 reads ANQGSEA. The CDR3 DNA follows: TGCAGCGCCCTGAATAACGGACAGAGCTACGAGCAGTACTTC. Amino acids: CSALNNGQSYEQYF.

The chain carries TRBV18 and TRBJ2-3; 7 bases line up with TRBD1. Germline loops: CDR1 KGHSH, CDR2 LQKENI. V lost 2 bases, J lost 5 bases, and 7 bases stayed unmatched. The CDR3 length is 15 residues. The CDR3 sequence: CASSPEQGERDTQYF. DNA of the CDR3: TGTGCCAGCTCACCAGAGCAGGGGGAACGAGATACGCAGTATTTT.

This clone was counted only a few times. The chain joins TRBV29-1 to TRBJ2-5, with D perhaps given as TRBD1 or TRBD2 (5 bases each). Trimming took off 3 bases at V and 0 bases at J, with 14 bases between the two ends. The CDR3 spans 15 residues. Germline V gene data show CDR1 as SQVTM and CDR2 as ANQGSEA. The DNA for the CDR3 is TGCAGCGTTGATTTGATGGGGACCTACCAAGAGACCCAGTACTTC. Protein product: CSVDLMGTYQETQYF.

The CDR3 loop is CASSRSTSGKKTQYF. The DNA of the CDR3 is TGTGCCAGCAGCCGTTCGACTAGCGGGAAAAAGACCCAGTACTTC. The genes are TRBV7-2 and TRBJ2-5, with 11 bases fitting TRBD2. Unmatched junction bases numbered 8, after V lost 5 bases and J lost 6 bases. The CDR3 loop spans 15 amino acids. CDR1 is SGHTA, CDR2 FQGNSA, per germline.

The gene calls are TRBV7-9 and TRBJ2-7; D perhaps matches TRBD2 (6 bases). Per the germline V gene, CDR1 is SEHNR and CDR2 is FQNEAQ (reference sequence). This CDR3 has 15 residues. Trimming stripped 3 bases from V and 2 bases from J, with 14 bases between. CDR3 sequence: CASSFLAGGTYEQYF. In DNA form, the CDR3 reads TGTGCCAGCAGCTTTCTCGCCGGGGGAACCTACGAGCAGTACTTC.

The chain employs TRBV25-1 and TRBJ2-3, with D perhaps being TRBD1 or TRBD2 (6 bases each). The germline gives CDR1 MGHDK, CDR2 SYGVNS. The length of the CDR3 is 15 residues. Trimming shortened V by 7 bases and J by 0 bases, and 14 bases separated the two germline ends. The CDR3 DNA sequence: TGTGCCAGCACCGGACGGGGGCTGAGCACAGATACGCAGTATTTT. Translation gives CASTGRGLSTDTQYF.

J is TRBJ2-7 and V is TRBV4-3; 7 positions agree with TRBD1. There are 15 residues in the CDR3. Germline V CDR1 and CDR2: LGHNA, YSLEER. V shed 3 bases and J 0 bases; nucleotides not matched to a gene: 5. In DNA, the CDR3 is TGCGCCAGCAGCCAGGAGACAGGGATCTCCTACGAGCAGTACTTC. Translating it yields CASSQETGISYEQYF.

The rearrangement links TRBV18 to TRBJ1-1, with TRBD1 matching over 12 bases. The V and J ends lost 2 bases and 7 bases, in that order; junction bases with no gene match: 5. CDR3 length equals 15 residues. CDR1 and CDR2 from the germline V gene are KGHSH and LQKENI. The CDR3 region has the DNA TGTGCCAGCTCACCAGGGACAGGGGGCAGGAGTGAAGCTTTCTTT. Translated: CASSPGTGGRSEAFF.

The chain combines TRBV15 with TRBJ1-2, with 9 bases identical to TRBD1. The ends lost 1 base at V and 8 bases at J; junction bases unmatched: 8. CDR1 and CDR2 from the germline V gene are LNHNV and YYDKDF (reference sequence). There are 15 residues in the CDR3. The CDR3 region is CATSRVAGTGLGYTF. CDR3 bases: TGTGCCACCAGCAGAGTTGCCGGGACAGGGCTCGGCTACACCTTC.

The chain joins TRBV10-2 to TRBJ2-2; D is possibly TRBD1 or TRBD2 (5 bases each). Germline V CDR1 and CDR2: WSHSY, SAAADI. V was pared by 10 bases and J by 5 bases, with 20 bases between. This CDR3 has 15 amino acids. CDR3 loop: CATMGRGVWTGELFF. CDR3 in DNA: TGCGCCACCATGGGAAGGGGAGTATGGACCGGGGAGCTGTTTTTT.

This chain connects TRBV30 to TRBJ1-4, with D possibly being TRBD1 (5 bases). The CDR3 runs 15 residues. The V gene's germline CDR1 is GTSNPN and CDR2 SVGIG (reference sequence). V was trimmed by 0 bases and J by 8 bases, leaving 16 bases between them. The CDR3 DNA is TGTGCCTGGAGTGTAAGGGGAAAGGTCCGAGAAAAACTGTTTTTT. Protein product: CAWSVRGKVREKLFF.

The V gene is TRBV7-9, the J gene TRBJ2-3; TRBD1 agrees at 8 bases. Trimming took 5 bases from V and 4 from J; bases not matched to a gene: 11. The CDR3 consists of 16 residues. In germline, CDR1 is SEHNR, CDR2 FQNEAQ (reference sequence). The CDR3 bases are TGTGCCAGCAGCCTTGGCACAGGGGGGACCGCAGATACGCAGTATTTT. Translation gives CASSLGTGGTADTQYF.

The V call is TRBV30, the J call TRBJ2-1; D might be TRBD2 (6 bases). Germline CDR1 reads GTSNPN; CDR2 reads SVGIG (reference sequence). The CDR3 is made up of 12 amino acids. V lost 3 bases and J 8 bases, leaving 11 bases between the germline ends. CDR3 nucleotides: TGTGCCTGGAGCGGTAGCGGACATGAGCAGTTCTTC. As protein: CAWSGSGHEQFF.

CDR3 DNA: TGTGCCTGGAACACGCCCCGGAATGAGCAGTTCTTC. Its protein is CAWNTPRNEQFF. The chain is built from TRBV30 and TRBJ2-1; unclear D gene. V was trimmed by 4 bases and J by 7 bases, leaving 11 bases between them. The CDR3 loop spans 12 amino acids. Germline V gene lookup returns CDR1 GTSNPN and CDR2 SVGIG (reference sequence).

This chain uses TRBV30 with TRBJ1-1, with D hard to call. Germline V lookup: CDR1 GTSNPN, CDR2 SVGIG (reference sequence). There are 13 residues in the CDR3. CDR3 in DNA: TGTGCGCGCACCTCGGGCCCGAACACTGAAGCTTTCTTT. It is translated as CARTSGPNTEAFF.